The 14 T cell receptor beta chains below were found in one sample sequenced in a study of shared clonotypes between healthy human individuals. The naive CD8 population came from CD45RO-negative cells selected for CCR7, without terminally differentiated effector memory CD45RA+ cells. TCRdb's copy holds only in-frame clones and misses some; the assay was immunoSEQ multiplex PCR. Of about 2 million clones listed, about 95% are singletons. The sequencing input was naive CD8+ T cells sorted from blood. All receptors come from a man younger than 30 in good health.

The chain uses TRBV4-1 and TRBJ1-3; D unresolved. The ends were cut back, 0 bases at V and 0 bases at J, with 12 bases in the middle. The length of the CDR3 is 17 residues. Germline V gene data show CDR1 as MGHRA and CDR2 as YSYEKL. The chain's CDR3 is CASSQEVWGVSGNTIYF. CDR3 coding DNA: TGCGCCAGCAGCCAAGAAGTTTGGGGAGTCTCTGGAAACACCATATATTTT.

Turning to this clone: This sample also contains other DNA sequences that code for the same CDR3. The rearrangement joins TRBV6-1 to TRBJ2-7; D might be TRBD2 (7 bases). V lost 4 bases and J 4 bases, leaving 14 bases between the germline ends. The V gene's germline CDR1 is MNHNS and CDR2 SASEGT. This CDR3 spans 14 amino acids. The CDR3, as DNA: TGTGCCAGCAGTGCGCGGGGGCCCTCTTACGAGCAGTACTTC. Its protein is CASSARGPSYEQYF.

Concerning this clone itself: Other DNA sequences in this specimen translate into the identical CDR3. The V and J genes are TRBV6-1 and TRBJ2-2; possible D gene TRBD1, 5 bases. Germline V lookup: CDR1 MNHNS, CDR2 SASEGT. The CDR3 runs 14 residues. Deletions cut 0 bases from V and 6 bases from J, with 8 bases between. The CDR3 DNA reads as TGTGCCAGCAGTGAAGCATGGGGCGCCGGGGAGCTGTTTTTT. Its protein is CASSEAWGAGELFF.

This rearrangement joins TRBV5-3 to TRBJ1-5, with 8 bases fitting TRBD1. TRBV5-3 is an ORF for which the function is uncertain. This CDR3 contains 19 residues. V trimming: 2 bases; J trimming: 0 bases; junction bases outside the gene matches: 13. Here the CDR3 DNA reads TGTGCCAGAAGCTTTCCCCAGGGGGCTACTTGCTATAGCAATCAGCCCCAGCATTTT. Encoded protein: CARSFPQGATCYSNQPQHF.

V usage is TRBV5-8 and J usage is TRBJ2-7; D is undetermined. Looked up from germline, CDR1 is SGHTS and CDR2 is YDEGEE. This CDR3 has 11 amino acids. V lost 1 base, J lost 6 bases, and 5 bases lay in between. CDR3 coding DNA: TGTGCCAGCAGCTTGTTATTCGAGCAGTACTTC. Translation: CASSLLFEQYF.

About this clone itself: The sample carries other DNA sequences with the same CDR3. The chain recombines TRBV19 with TRBJ1-6; D call uncertain. V was cut by 1 base and J by 3 bases, with 4 bases left in between. CDR1 and CDR2 (germline): LNHDA, SQIVND (reference sequence). This CDR3 is 14 amino acids long. The CDR3 reads CASSIGDYNSPLHF. The CDR3 DNA is TGTGCCAGTAGTATAGGCGACTATAATTCACCCCTCCACTTT.

V and J are TRBV2 and TRBJ2-3; 7 bases line up with TRBD1. This CDR3 spans 16 amino acids. Germline loops: CDR1 SNHLY, CDR2 FYNNEI. V dropped 3 bases and J dropped 4; count of bases not matched to a gene: 10. The CDR3, as DNA: TGTGCCAGCAGTGACCCGACCCCCAGGGGGTCAGATACGCAGTATTTT. It specifies CASSDPTPRGSDTQYF. Full variable domain (remainder filled in from reference TRBV2 and TRBJ2-3): EPEVTQTPSHQVTQMGQEVILRCVPISNHLYFYWYRQILGQKVEFLVSFYNNEISEKSEIFDDQFSVERPDGSNFTLKIRSTKLEDSAMYFCASSDPTPRGSDTQYFGPGTRLTVL.

For this clone: Other DNA sequences in this sample translate to the same CDR3. The chain is built from TRBV11-3 and TRBJ2-1; TRBD2 might be the D (5 bases). The CDR3 consists of 13 residues. The V gene lost 1 base and the J gene lost 6 bases, with 7 bases spanning the gap. Germline loops: CDR1 SGHNT, CDR2 YENEEA. For the CDR3, the DNA is TGTGCCAGCAGCTTAGGGACTGTCAATGAGCAGTTCTTC. Its protein is CASSLGTVNEQFF. The variable domain in full, completed from reference TRBV11-3 and TRBJ2-1, reads EAGVVQSPRYKIIEKKQPVAFWCNPISGHNTLYWYLQNLGQGPELLIRYENEEAVDDSQLPKDRFSAERLKGVDSTLKIQPAELGDSAVYLCASSLGTVNEQFFGPGTRLTVL.

This chain joins TRBV7-6 and TRBJ2-1; tentatively, D is TRBD1 (6 bases). V was cut by 5 bases and J by 4 bases, with 15 bases left in between. The CDR3 has 15 residues. Germline lookup yields CDR1 SGHVS and CDR2 FNYEAQ. CDR3 sequence: CASSLLGGMYNEQFF. The CDR3, as DNA: TGTGCCAGCAGCCTCCTAGGGGGAATGTACAATGAGCAGTTCTTC. The whole variable domain, filled in from reference TRBV7-6 and TRBJ2-1, reads GAGVSQSPRYKVTKRGQDVALRCDPISGHVSLYWYRQALGQGPEFLTYFNYEAQQDKSGLPNDRFSAERPEGSISTLTIQRTEQRDSAMYRCASSLLGGMYNEQFFGPGTRLTVL.

About this clone: Additional DNA sequences in this sample encode the identical CDR3. The chain carries TRBV28 and TRBJ2-1, with D possibly being TRBD2 (5 bases). The germline CDR1 and CDR2 sequences are MDHEN and SYDVKM. With 6 bases removed from V and 8 bases from J, the gap between germline ends came to 8 bases. This CDR3 spans 11 amino acids. CDR3 in DNA: TGTGCCAGCAGCCCCGGGGATGAGCAGTTCTTC. Its protein is CASSPGDEQFF.

The CDR3 DNA follows: TGTGCCAGCAACCCTCTACAGACTGGGGGTGGCTACACCTTC. It encodes CASNPLQTGGGYTF. This sequence joins TRBV28 and TRBJ1-2, with a possible D match to TRBD1 (5 bases). Germline V gene data show CDR1 as MDHEN and CDR2 as SYDVKM. Trimming took off 7 bases at V and 7 bases at J, with 19 bases between the two ends. The CDR3 has 14 residues.

The CDR3 DNA sequence: TGTGCCAGCAGTCCTCTCTCGGAAGAGCAGTACTTC. Protein sequence: CASSPLSEEQYF. The chain is built from TRBV6-6 and TRBJ2-7; D not resolved. The germline V and J ends were trimmed by 5 bases and 7 bases, with 12 bases remaining between them. Germline values: CDR1 MNHNY, CDR2 SVGAGI (reference sequence). The CDR3 is 12 residues long.

The chain has TRBV29-1 and TRBJ2-1; D unclear. The CDR3 sequence is 11 residues long. In germline, CDR1 is SQVTM, CDR2 ANQGSEA. The V end was cut by 8 bases, the J end by 9 bases, with 14 bases between. CDR3 sequence reads: CSFLSRGEQFF. The CDR3 DNA reads as TGCAGCTTTCTGTCCCGCGGTGAGCAGTTCTTC.

The chain employs TRBV4-2 and TRBJ2-7, with D unclear. The CDR3 length is 14 residues. V was pared by 1 base and J by 2 bases, with 9 bases between. Germline lookup yields CDR1 LGHNA and CDR2 YNFKEQ. The CDR3 is CASSQAGPTYEQYF. The CDR3 DNA follows: TGTGCCAGCAGCCAAGCGGGTCCAACCTACGAGCAGTACTTC.